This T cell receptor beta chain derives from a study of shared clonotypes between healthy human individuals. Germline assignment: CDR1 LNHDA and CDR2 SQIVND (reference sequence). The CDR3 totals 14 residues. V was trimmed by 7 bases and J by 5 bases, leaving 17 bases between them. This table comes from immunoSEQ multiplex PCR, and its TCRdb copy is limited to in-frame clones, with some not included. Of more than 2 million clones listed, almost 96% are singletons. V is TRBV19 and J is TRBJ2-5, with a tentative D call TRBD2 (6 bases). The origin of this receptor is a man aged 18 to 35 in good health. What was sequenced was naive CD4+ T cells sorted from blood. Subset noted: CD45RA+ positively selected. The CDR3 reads CASTLSGGMETQYF. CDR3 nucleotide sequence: TGTGCCAGTACTCTCTCCGGGGGTATGGAGACCCAGTACTTC.